These 8 T cell receptor beta chains came from one sample sequenced in a study of identical twins. TCRdb reprocessed the 5' RACE reads via MiXCR and lists one record per CDR3 protein. Altogether around 470,000 distinct CDR3 sequences are present, approximately 14% being singletons, with the ten largest covering roughly 0.5%. The same specimen was also included in a second study, on yellow fever vaccine responses in identical twins.

Sequenced: CD4+ T cells sorted from blood. The receptors originated from a woman younger than 30 in good health.

This clonotype was seen a few times. This chain connects TRBV28 to TRBJ2-4; 8 bases are shared with TRBD1. Germline CDR1 reads MDHEN; CDR2 reads SYDVKM. V dropped 5 bases and J dropped 0; count of bases not matched to a gene: 18. This CDR3 has 20 amino acids. For the CDR3, the DNA is TGTGCCAGCAGTCCGACCCAAGGACAGGGTGGGCGACTAGCCAAAAACATTCAGTACTTC. Its translation: CASSPTQGQGGRLAKNIQYF.

J is TRBJ2-1 and V is TRBV7-2; unclear D gene. Germline CDR1 is SGHTA and CDR2 is FQGNSA. V was clipped by 2 bases and J by 7 bases, with 18 bases between them. The CDR3 totals 16 residues. The CDR3: CASSLFSRRKVNEQFF. As DNA, the CDR3 is TGTGCCAGCAGCTTATTTTCACGCAGAAAAGTGAATGAGCAGTTCTTC.

The chain uses TRBV20-1 and TRBJ2-1; D may be TRBD1 (5 bases). Germline-derived CDR1 and CDR2 are DFQATT and SNEGSKA (reference sequence). The ends were cut back, 3 bases at V and 0 bases at J, with 6 bases in the middle. This CDR3 is 13 amino acids long. In DNA form, the CDR3 reads TGCAGTGCTAGCAGGGACTCCTACAATGAGCAGTTCTTC. Its translation is CSASRDSYNEQFF.

The genes are TRBV7-6 and TRBJ2-7; unclear D gene. This CDR3 has 14 amino acids. Germline loops: CDR1 SGHVS, CDR2 FNYEAQ. With 2 bases removed from V and 2 bases from J, the gap between germline ends came to 10 bases. CDR3 in DNA: TGTGCCAGCAGCTTATCAAACGGCGCCTACGAGCAGTACTTC. Protein: CASSLSNGAYEQYF.

The rearrangement uses TRBV20-1 and TRBJ2-7, with D possibly TRBD1 on 5 matching bases. CDR3 length equals 14 residues. Germline V CDR1 and CDR2: DFQATT, SNEGSKA (reference sequence). Trimming took 6 bases from V and 6 from J, leaving 21 bases between them. For the CDR3, the DNA is TGCAGTGCCCCCCTGGGGCTGTCCCTCGGCGAGCAGTACTTC. Encoded protein: CSAPLGLSLGEQYF.

The chain joins TRBV7-2 to TRBJ2-3; a weak D match, TRBD1 (5 bases). This CDR3 has 15 amino acids. V lost 5 bases and J 4 bases, leaving 16 bases between the germline ends. Germline values: CDR1 SGHTA, CDR2 FQGNSA. For the CDR3, the DNA is TGTGCCAGCAGCGCCCTGGATAGACAGTCAGATACGCAGTATTTT. Protein product: CASSALDRQSDTQYF.

V usage is TRBV5-4 and J usage is TRBJ2-3; a weak D match, TRBD2 (6 bases). Germline lookup yields CDR1 SGHNT and CDR2 YYREEE (reference sequence). This CDR3 spans 14 amino acids. The ends were cut back, 9 bases at V and 1 base at J, with 15 bases in the middle. The CDR3 DNA is TGTGCCAACTGGGATAGCGGTCGCACAGATACGCAGTATTTT. Protein sequence: CANWDSGRTDTQYF.

The rearrangement joins TRBV11-2 to TRBJ2-2; 10 bases fit TRBD1. This CDR3 is built from 18 residues. The J segment lost 3 bases and the V segment lost 4 bases, leaving 11 bases of the junction unmatched. Germline CDR1 and CDR2: SGHAT and FQNNGV. The CDR3 sequence is CASSSVRTGGTYTGELFF. In DNA, the CDR3 is TGTGCCAGCAGCTCTGTTCGGACAGGGGGTACCTACACCGGGGAGCTGTTTTTT.